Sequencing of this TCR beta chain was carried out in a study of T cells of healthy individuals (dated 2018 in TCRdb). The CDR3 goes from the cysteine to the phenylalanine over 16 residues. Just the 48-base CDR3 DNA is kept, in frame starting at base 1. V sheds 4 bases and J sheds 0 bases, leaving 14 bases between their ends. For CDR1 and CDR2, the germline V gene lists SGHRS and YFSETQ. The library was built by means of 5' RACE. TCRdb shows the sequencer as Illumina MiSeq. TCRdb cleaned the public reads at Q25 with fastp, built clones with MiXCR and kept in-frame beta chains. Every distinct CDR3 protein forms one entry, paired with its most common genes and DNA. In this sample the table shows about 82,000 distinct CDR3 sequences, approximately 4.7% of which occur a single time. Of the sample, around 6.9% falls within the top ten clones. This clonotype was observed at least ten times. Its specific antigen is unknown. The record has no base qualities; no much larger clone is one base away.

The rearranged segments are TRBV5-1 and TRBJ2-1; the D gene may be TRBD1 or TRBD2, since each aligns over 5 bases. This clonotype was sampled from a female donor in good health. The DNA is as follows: TGCGCCAGCAGCCACGAGGGACGCAGCTCCTACAATGAGCAGTTCTTC. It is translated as CASSHEGRSSYNEQFF.